Below, one T cell receptor beta chain is given with its context. What it binds is not known. The data were taken from a study of cytomegalovirus exposure and HLA in healthy donors. Study context: Unique TCRs numbering approximately 80 million, obtained from HLA-typed donors, made up an early data release. Study-wide findings and caveats: Testing in vitro showed a few CMV-associated chains specific for CMV antigens.

Researchers ran the PCR with 60 Vbeta and 13 Jbeta primers. Measured with immunoSEQ multiplex PCR; TCRdb has only the in-frame clones, and not every one. Found here are 150,000 to 200,000 clones, approximately 81% of them singletons; the top ten hold more than 2.5%. Germline V gene data show CDR1 as LNHDA and CDR2 as SQIVND (reference sequence). Trimming cost V 3 bases and J 7 bases, with 10 bases left between them. This CDR3 has 13 residues. The sequence derives from a female donor in good health and CMV-seronegative. The rearrangement joins TRBV19 to TRBJ1-5; D gene uncertain. Sequenced: PBMCs. CDR3 DNA sequence: TGTGCCAGTAGTATCAGGTACCGGCAGCCCCAGCATTTT. This sequence encodes CASSIRYRQPQHF.